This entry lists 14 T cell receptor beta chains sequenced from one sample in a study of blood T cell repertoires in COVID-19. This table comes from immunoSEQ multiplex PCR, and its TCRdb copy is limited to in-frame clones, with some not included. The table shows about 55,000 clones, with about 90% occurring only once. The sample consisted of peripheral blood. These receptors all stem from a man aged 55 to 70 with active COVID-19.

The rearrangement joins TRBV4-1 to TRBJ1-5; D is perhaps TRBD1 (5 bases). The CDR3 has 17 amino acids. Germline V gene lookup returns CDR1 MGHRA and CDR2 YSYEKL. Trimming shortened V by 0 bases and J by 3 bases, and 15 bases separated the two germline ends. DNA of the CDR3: TGCGCCAGCAGCCAAGATAGGAGGGGAAGGGTCAATCAGCCCCAGCATTTT. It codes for CASSQDRRGRVNQPQHF.

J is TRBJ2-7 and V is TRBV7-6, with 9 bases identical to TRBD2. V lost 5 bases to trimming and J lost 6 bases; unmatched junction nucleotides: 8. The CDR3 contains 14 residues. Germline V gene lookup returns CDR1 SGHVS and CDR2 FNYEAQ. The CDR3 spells CASSGGLAPGEQYF. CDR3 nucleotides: TGTGCCAGCAGCGGGGGACTAGCCCCGGGCGAGCAGTACTTC.

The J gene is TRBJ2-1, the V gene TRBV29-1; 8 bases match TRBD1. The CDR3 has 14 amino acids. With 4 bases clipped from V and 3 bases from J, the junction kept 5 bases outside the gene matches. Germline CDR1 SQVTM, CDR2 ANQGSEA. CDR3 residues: CSVAQGADYNEQFF. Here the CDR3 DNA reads TGCAGCGTTGCCCAGGGGGCAGACTACAATGAGCAGTTCTTC.

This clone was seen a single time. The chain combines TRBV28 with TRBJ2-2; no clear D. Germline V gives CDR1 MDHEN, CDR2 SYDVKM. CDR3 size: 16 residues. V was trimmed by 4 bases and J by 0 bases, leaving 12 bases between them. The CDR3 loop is CASSSVSTPNTGELFF. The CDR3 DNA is TGTGCCAGCAGTTCGGTCTCTACCCCGAACACCGGGGAGCTGTTTTTT.

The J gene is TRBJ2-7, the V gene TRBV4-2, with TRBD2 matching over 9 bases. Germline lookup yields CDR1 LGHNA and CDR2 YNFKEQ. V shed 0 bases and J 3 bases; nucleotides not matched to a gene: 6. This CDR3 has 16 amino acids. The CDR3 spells CASSQDPGTSSYEQYF. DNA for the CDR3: TGTGCCAGCAGCCAAGATCCCGGGACTAGCAGCTACGAGCAGTACTTC.

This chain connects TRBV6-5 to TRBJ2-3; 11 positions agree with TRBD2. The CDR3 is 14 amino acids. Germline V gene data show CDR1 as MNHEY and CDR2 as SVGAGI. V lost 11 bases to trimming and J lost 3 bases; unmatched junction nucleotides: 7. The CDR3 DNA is TGTGCCGTTAGCGGGAGGGCCTCGACAGATACGCAGTATTTT. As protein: CAVSGRASTDTQYF.

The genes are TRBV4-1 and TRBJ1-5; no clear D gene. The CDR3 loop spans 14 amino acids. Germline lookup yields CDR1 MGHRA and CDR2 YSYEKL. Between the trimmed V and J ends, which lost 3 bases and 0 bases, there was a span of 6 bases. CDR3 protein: CASSHTFSNQPQHF. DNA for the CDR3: TGCGCCAGCAGCCACACTTTTAGCAATCAGCCCCAGCATTTT.

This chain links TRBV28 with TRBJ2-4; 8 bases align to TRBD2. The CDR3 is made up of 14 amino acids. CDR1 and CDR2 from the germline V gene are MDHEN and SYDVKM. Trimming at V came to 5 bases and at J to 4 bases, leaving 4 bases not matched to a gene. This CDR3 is CASSGSGVKNIQYF. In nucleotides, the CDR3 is TGTGCCAGCAGTGGTAGCGGGGTTAAAAACATTCAGTACTTC.

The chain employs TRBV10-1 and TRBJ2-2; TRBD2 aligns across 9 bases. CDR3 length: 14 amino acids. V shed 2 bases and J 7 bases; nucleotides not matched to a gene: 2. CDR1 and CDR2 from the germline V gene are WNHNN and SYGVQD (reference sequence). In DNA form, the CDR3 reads TGCGCCAGCAGTGAGAGACTAGCGGACGGGGAGCTGTTTTTT. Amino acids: CASSERLADGELFF.

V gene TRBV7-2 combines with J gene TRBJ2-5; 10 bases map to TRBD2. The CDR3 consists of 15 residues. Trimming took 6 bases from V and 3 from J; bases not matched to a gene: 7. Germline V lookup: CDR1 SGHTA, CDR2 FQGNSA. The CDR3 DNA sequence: TGTGCCAGCAGACCTAGCGGGAGTACCGAAGAGACCCAGTACTTC. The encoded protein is CASRPSGSTEETQYF.

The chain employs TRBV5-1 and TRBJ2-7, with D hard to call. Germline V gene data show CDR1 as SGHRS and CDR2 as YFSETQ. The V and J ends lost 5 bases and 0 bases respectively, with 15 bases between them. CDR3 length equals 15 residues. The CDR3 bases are TGCGCCAGCAGTCCGACAAGCCCGAGCTCCTACGAGCAGTACTTC. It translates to CASSPTSPSSYEQYF.

Written as DNA, the CDR3 is TGTGCCAGCAGCCGACAGGGGGGCGGGGAGCTGTTTTTT. This translates into CASSRQGGGELFF. V usage is TRBV7-8 and J usage is TRBJ2-2; 9 positions agree with TRBD1. With 5 bases clipped from V and 7 bases from J, the junction kept 2 bases outside the gene matches. Germline CDR1 is SGHVS and CDR2 is FQNEAQ. There are 13 residues in the CDR3.

The CDR3 region has the DNA TGTGCCAGTAGTACCGGACAGGCCCCTAGCGAGCAGTACTTC. Residues: CASSTGQAPSEQYF. This chain joins TRBV19 and TRBJ2-7; 7 positions agree with TRBD1. V shed 4 bases and J 6 bases; nucleotides not matched to a gene: 9. Germline V gene sequence: CDR1 LNHDA, CDR2 SQIVND (reference sequence). The CDR3 extends over 14 amino acids.

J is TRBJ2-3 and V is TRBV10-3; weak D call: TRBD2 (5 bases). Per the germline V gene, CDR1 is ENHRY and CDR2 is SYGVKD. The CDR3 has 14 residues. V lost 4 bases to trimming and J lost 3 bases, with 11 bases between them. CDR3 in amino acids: CAISGVARTDTQYF. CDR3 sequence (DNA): TGTGCCATCAGTGGAGTAGCGAGGACAGATACGCAGTATTTT.